A selection of T cell receptor beta chains follows, all from one sample in a study of long-term antiretroviral therapy in people with HIV. Profiling relied on immunoSEQ multiplex PCR, and the TCRdb table lists in-frame clones only, not all of them. The sample lists more than 15,000 clones; over 60% were seen once. The material was unsorted PBMCs, obtained 2.9 years after starting antiretroviral therapy. Receptor source: a woman younger than 45 with HIV. The CDR3 runs from the conserved cysteine through the conserved F or W. Each record gives: V gene, D gene, CDR3 length, J gene, clone size, CDR3 DNA, CDR3 protein. The D gene is left open where the match is weak. The listing skips clone size in some rows; elsewhere it reads once, few, many or a size class.

TRBV5-1	.	16	TRBJ2-7	.	TGCGCCAGCAGCTTGACGGCGGGGGCCTCCTCCTACGAGCAGTACTTC	CASSLTAGASSYEQYF
TRBV19	.	16	TRBJ1-3	.	TGTGCCAGTAGTATTTCGGCTCCGAGCTCTGGAAACACCATATATTTT	CASSISAPSSGNTIYF
TRBV4-1	TRBD1	15	TRBJ1-2	.	TGCGCCAGCAGCCATCCAGGACAGGGATTGTATGGCTACACCTTC	CASSHPGQGLYGYTF
TRBV5-1	.	14	TRBJ2-2	.	TGCGCCAGCAGCCAACTATATGGGGCCGGGGAGCTGTTTTTT	CASSQLYGAGELFF
TRBV19	TRBD1	19	TRBJ2-1	.	TGTGCCAGTAGTATAGATGGGACAGGGGGCTGGCCGAACTACAATGAGCAGTTCTTC	CASSIDGTGGWPNYNEQFF
TRBV6-6	.	14	TRBJ2-3	.	TGTGCCAGCAGGCAACGGGACTCCTCATATACGCAGTATTTT	CASRQRDSSYTQYF
TRBV5-6	TRBD1	15	TRBJ1-4	once	TGTGCCAGCAGCTCGGAGTCCTACAGGGGCGAAAAACTGTTTTTT	CASSSESYRGEKLFF
TRBV6-5	TRBD1	14	TRBJ1-1	.	TGTGCCAGCAGCCCTCAGGGGGGGCACACTGAAGCTTTCTTT	CASSPQGGHTEAFF
TRBV4-1	.	11	TRBJ1-1	.	TGCGCCAGCAGCCAAGGAGTATTAGCTTTCTTT	CASSQGVLAFF
TRBV7-9	TRBD1	16	TRBJ1-1	.	TGTGCCAGCAGCTTAGGGCGCACAGGGGGATTCACTGAAGCTTTCTTT	CASSLGRTGGFTEAFF
TRBV9	.	16	TRBJ2-5	.	TGTGCCAGCGCCCGGACGGCTGATACCTTACAAGAGACCCAGTACTTC	CASARTADTLQETQYF
TRBV6-1	TRBD2	20	TRBJ2-3	.	TGTGCCAGCAGTGAACAAGCTGAGCGGGGAAGGTCCGATCGTAAAGATACGCAGTATTTT	CASSEQAERGRSDRKDTQYF
TRBV7-7	.	12	TRBJ2-1	.	TGTGCCAGCAGCAACCGAGGCGGTGAGCAGTTCTTC	CASSNRGGEQFF
TRBV10-3	.	12	TRBJ2-7	few	TGTGCCATCAGTGAGTCGGCTTTCGAGCAGTACTTC	CAISESAFEQYF
TRBV7-2	TRBD2	16	TRBJ2-3	.	TGTGCCAGCAGCCCGTACGCGGGGGGCCCCACAGATACGCAGTATTTT	CASSPYAGGPTDTQYF
TRBV6-5	.	16	TRBJ1-6	.	TGTGCCAGCAGTTACTCCCGGCAGGGGTCTAATTCACCCCTCCACTTT	CASSYSRQGSNSPLHF
TRBV6-6	TRBD1	14	TRBJ1-2	.	TGTGCCAGCAGTTTCACCGGGACAGTGACCGGCTACACCTTC	CASSFTGTVTGYTF
TRBV5-1	.	13	TRBJ2-2	.	TGCGCCAGCAGCTTGGCTATCACCGGGGAGCTGTTTTTT	CASSLAITGELFF
TRBV7-8	TRBD1	12	TRBJ1-1	few	TGTGCCAGCAGCCAGGGGGTCCCTGAAGCTTTCTTT	CASSQGVPEAFF
TRBV9	TRBD2	15	TRBJ2-5	.	TGTGCCAGCAGCGTCTATTTTAGCGGGCCGCAGACCCAGTACTTC	CASSVYFSGPQTQYF
TRBV11-2	.	19	TRBJ1-5	.	TGTGCCAGCAGCCCCTCGGGAGGGGTTGGCCCCTATAGCAATCAGCCCCAGCATTTT	CASSPSGGVGPYSNQPQHF
TRBV18	.	16	TRBJ1-4	.	TGTGCCAGCTCACCACGTGGGGGGCAGATTAATGAAAAACTGTTTTTT	CASSPRGGQINEKLFF
TRBV10-3	.	15	TRBJ1-6	.	TGTGCCATCAGTGAGTCGGGACAAATGGGTTCACCCCTCCACTTT	CAISESGQMGSPLHF
TRBV5-1	.	15	TRBJ2-3	.	TGCGCCAGCAGCTTGGTTGGCGGCGGACCCGATACGCAGTATTTT	CASSLVGGGPDTQYF
TRBV5-6	.	14	TRBJ1-1	.	TGTGCCAGCAGCTTGCGGTCTTTGAACACTGAAGCTTTCTTT	CASSLRSLNTEAFF
TRBV5-1	.	14	TRBJ2-5	.	TGCGCCAGCAGGTATAGTTATGTACAAGAGACCCAGTACTTC	CASRYSYVQETQYF
TRBV2	TRBD2	13	TRBJ2-1	.	TGTGCCAGCAGTTCCAAGGGACTAGCGGAGCAGTTCTTC	CASSSKGLAEQFF
TRBV2	.	12	TRBJ1-2	.	TGTGCCAGCAGTGTCCAGGCCATTGGCTACACCTTC	CASSVQAIGYTF
TRBV6-1	TRBD1	15	TRBJ1-5	.	TGTGCCAGCAGTGAGGGACAGGGGGGCAATCAGCCCCAGCATTTT	CASSEGQGGNQPQHF
TRBV2	TRBD2	15	TRBJ2-5	.	TGTGCCAGCAGTGCCCTGCTAGCGGGGTTACCGACCCAGTACTTC	CASSALLAGLPTQYF
TRBV19	TRBD1	15	TRBJ1-2	once	TGTGCCAGTACCATGAGGACAGGGGGCGACTATGGCTACACCTTC	CASTMRTGGDYGYTF
TRBV5-1	.	14	TRBJ1-6	.	TGCGCCAGCAGCCGAAACCCAGGGGATTCACCCCTCCACTTT	CASSRNPGDSPLHF
TRBV27	.	13	TRBJ2-1	once	TGTGCCAGCAGTTTGGCCGGGGACCATGAGCAGTTCTTC	CASSLAGDHEQFF
TRBV7-9	.	13	TRBJ1-2	.	TGTGCCAGCAGCCCTGGACAGTTCTATGGCTACACCTTC	CASSPGQFYGYTF
TRBV25-1	TRBD1	15	TRBJ1-1	.	TGTGCCAGCAGTGAATCGGACAGGGGGCACACTGAAGCTTTCTTT	CASSESDRGHTEAFF
TRBV6-4	TRBD1	16	TRBJ1-5	.	TGTGCCAGCAGTCGGGACAGTTTCTTAAGCAATCAGCCCCAGCATTTT	CASSRDSFLSNQPQHF
TRBV2	.	15	TRBJ1-2	few	TGTGCCAGCAGGATGGACAGAGCAAAAGAGGGTGGCTACACCTTC	CASRMDRAKEGGYTF
TRBV2	.	14	TRBJ1-5	.	TGTGCCAGCAGTGTATTTACGGGCAATCAGCCCCAGCATTTT	CASSVFTGNQPQHF
TRBV2	TRBD1	14	TRBJ1-1	.	TGTGCCAGCAGCGACCGGACAGGGAAACCTGAAGCTTTCTTT	CASSDRTGKPEAFF
TRBV9	.	11	TRBJ2-1	.	TGTGCCAGCAGCGCTCTAGAGGAGCAGTTCTTC	CASSALEEQFF
TRBV18	TRBD1	14	TRBJ2-7	.	TGTGCCAGCTCACCGGCCAGGGGGCCATACGAGCAGTACTTC	CASSPARGPYEQYF
TRBV10-3	TRBD1	12	TRBJ2-1	.	TGTGCCATCAGTAAGACAGGGAATGAGCAGTTCTTC	CAISKTGNEQFF
TRBV11-2	.	16	TRBJ2-7	.	TGTGCCAGCAGCGCGCTACGGGACTCATGGGGTCGCGAGCAGTACTTC	CASSALRDSWGREQYF
TRBV5-4	TRBD1	16	TRBJ1-1	.	TGTGCCAGCACCTCTCCCCGAGGGGGCCAGTCGCCTGAAGCTTTCTTT	CASTSPRGGQSPEAFF
TRBV5-1	.	13	TRBJ1-6	.	TGCGCCAGCAGCTTTGCTTCGTCTTCACCCCTCCACTTT	CASSFASSSPLHF
TRBV4-1	TRBD1	14	TRBJ1-2	.	TGCGCCAGCAGCCAAGTCCAGGGGGACTATGGCTACACCTTC	CASSQVQGDYGYTF
TRBV6-6	TRBD1	16	TRBJ1-2	.	TGTGCCAGCAGCTCCAAGGGACAGGGGGCTAGGGATGGCTACACCTTC	CASSSKGQGARDGYTF
TRBV7-3	.	19	TRBJ2-6	.	TGTGCCAGCAGCTTAAACGCTTTCGGACTGGAGGTCGGGGCCAACGTCCTGACTTTC	CASSLNAFGLEVGANVLTF
TRBV25-1	.	13	TRBJ1-6	.	TGTGCCAGCAGTGAATCGGGGATTTCACCCCTCCACTTT	CASSESGISPLHF
TRBV6-1	.	15	TRBJ1-5	few	TGTGCCAGCAGTATTAGAACCTCTACCAATCAGCCCCAGCATTTT	CASSIRTSTNQPQHF
TRBV7-9	.	15	TRBJ2-5	.	TGTGCCAGCAGCTGGGGAATACAGGGCGCGGAGACCCAGTACTTC	CASSWGIQGAETQYF